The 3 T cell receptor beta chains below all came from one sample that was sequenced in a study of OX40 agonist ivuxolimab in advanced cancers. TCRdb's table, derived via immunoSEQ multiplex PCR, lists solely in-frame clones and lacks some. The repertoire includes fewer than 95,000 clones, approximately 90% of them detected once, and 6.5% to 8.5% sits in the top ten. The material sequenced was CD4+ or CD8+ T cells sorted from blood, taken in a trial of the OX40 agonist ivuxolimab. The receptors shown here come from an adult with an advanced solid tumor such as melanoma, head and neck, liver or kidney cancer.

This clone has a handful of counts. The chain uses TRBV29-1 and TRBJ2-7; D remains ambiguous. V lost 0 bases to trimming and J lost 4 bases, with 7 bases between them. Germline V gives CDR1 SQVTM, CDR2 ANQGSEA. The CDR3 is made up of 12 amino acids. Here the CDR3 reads CSVEDRWYEQYF. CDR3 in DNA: TGCAGCGTTGAAGACAGGTGGTACGAGCAGTACTTC.

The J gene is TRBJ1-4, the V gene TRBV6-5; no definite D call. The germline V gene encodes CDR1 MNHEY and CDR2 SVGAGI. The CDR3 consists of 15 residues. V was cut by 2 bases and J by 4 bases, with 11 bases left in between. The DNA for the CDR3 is TGTGCCAGCAGTTACACCCGGGGTGGTAATGAAAAACTGTTTTTT. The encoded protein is CASSYTRGGNEKLFF.

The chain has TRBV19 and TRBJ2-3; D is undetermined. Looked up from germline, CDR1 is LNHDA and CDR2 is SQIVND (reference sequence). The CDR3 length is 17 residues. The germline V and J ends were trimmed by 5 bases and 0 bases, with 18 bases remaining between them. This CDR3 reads CASSALPGKASTDTQYF. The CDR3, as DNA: TGTGCCAGTAGTGCCCTCCCGGGTAAAGCGAGCACAGATACGCAGTATTTT.